The clone carrying this TCR beta chain was found a few times. The antigen is undetermined. The data originate from a study of early T cells in non-severe SARS-CoV-2 infection. Study background: Sequencing targeted bulk RNA from unsorted whole blood, leaving chains unpaired.

Notes on the study in general: Comparison of clonotypes with VDJdb favored anti-spike CD8 responses while missing private and CD4 specificities.

Per germline, CDR1 SGHVS and CDR2 FNYEAQ. The CDR3 has 15 amino acids. The V segment lost 1 base and the J segment 8 bases; nucleotides outside the gene matches: 6. cDNA molecules, individually, were tagged with unique molecular identifiers. Each CDR3 protein is one row after TCRdb ran MiXCR on the 5' RACE reads. Here the sample spans approximately 66,000 distinct CDR3 sequences, less than 15% being singletons. The origin of this receptor is an adult who was a healthcare worker with PCR-confirmed SARS-CoV-2 infection or an uninfected control (not recorded which). The specimen was whole blood. The chain recombines TRBV7-6 with TRBJ2-1; 9 bases align to TRBD2. CDR3: CASSLGTSVGYEQFF. As DNA, the CDR3 is TGTGCCAGCAGCTTAGGGACTAGCGTTGGGTATGAGCAGTTCTTC.